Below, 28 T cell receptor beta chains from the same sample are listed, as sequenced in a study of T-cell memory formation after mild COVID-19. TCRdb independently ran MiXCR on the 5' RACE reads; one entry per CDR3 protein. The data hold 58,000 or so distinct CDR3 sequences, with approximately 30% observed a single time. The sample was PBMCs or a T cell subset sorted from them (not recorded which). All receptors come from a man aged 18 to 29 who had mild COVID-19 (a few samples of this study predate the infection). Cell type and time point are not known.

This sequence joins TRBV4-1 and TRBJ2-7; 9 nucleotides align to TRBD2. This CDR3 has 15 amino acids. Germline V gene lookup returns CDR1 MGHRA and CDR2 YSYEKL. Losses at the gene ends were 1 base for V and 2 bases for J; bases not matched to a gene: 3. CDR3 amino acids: CASSQVAGATYEQYF. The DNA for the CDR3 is TGCGCCAGCAGCCAAGTAGCGGGGGCTACCTACGAGCAGTACTTC.

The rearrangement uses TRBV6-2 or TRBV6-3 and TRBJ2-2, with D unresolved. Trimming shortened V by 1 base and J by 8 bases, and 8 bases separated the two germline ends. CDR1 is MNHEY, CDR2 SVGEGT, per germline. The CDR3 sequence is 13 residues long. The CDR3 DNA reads TGTGCCAGCAGTTACTTGGTTCGGGGGGAGCTGTTTTTT. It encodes CASSYLVRGELFF.

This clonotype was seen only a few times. The CDR3 is CASMALAKPDTQYF. The CDR3 DNA is TGTGCCAGCATGGCCCTAGCGAAGCCAGATACGCAGTATTTT. V gene TRBV27 combines with J gene TRBJ2-3; weak D call: TRBD2 (6 bases). CDR1 and CDR2 from the germline V gene are MNHEY and SMNVEV (reference sequence). This CDR3 has 14 amino acids. V gave up 7 bases and J gave up 4 bases, with 15 bases separating them.

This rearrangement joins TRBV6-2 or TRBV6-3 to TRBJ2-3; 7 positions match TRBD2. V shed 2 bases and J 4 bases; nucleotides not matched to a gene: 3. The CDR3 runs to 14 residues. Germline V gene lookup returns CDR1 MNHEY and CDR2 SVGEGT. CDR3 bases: TGTGCCAGCAGTTACCGGACTAGTTCAGATACGCAGTATTTT. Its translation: CASSYRTSSDTQYF.

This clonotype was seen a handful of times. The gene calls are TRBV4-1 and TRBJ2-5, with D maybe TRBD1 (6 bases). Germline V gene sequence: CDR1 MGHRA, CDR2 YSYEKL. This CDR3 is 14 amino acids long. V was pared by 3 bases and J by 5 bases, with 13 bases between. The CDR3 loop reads CASSQGPGVETQYF. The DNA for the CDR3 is TGCGCCAGCAGCCAGGGGCCAGGGGTTGAGACCCAGTACTTC.

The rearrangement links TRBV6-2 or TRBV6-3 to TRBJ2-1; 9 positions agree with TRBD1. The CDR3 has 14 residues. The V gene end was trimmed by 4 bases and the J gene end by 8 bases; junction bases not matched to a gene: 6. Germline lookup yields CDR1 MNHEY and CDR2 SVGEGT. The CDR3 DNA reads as TGTGCCAGCAGTTGGAGGGACAGGGTCGATGAGCAGTTCTTC. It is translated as CASSWRDRVDEQFF.

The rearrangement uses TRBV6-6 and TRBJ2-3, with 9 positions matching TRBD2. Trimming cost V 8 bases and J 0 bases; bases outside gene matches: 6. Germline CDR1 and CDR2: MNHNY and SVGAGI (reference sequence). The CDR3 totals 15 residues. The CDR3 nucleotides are TGTGCCAGCCTCTTAGCGGGGGCGAGCACAGATACGCAGTATTTT. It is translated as CASLLAGASTDTQYF.

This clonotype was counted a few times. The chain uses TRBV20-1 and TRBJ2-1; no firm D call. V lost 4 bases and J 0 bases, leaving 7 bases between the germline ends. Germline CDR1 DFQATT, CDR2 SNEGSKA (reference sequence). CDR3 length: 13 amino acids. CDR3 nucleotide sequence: TGCAGTGCTAAGCCTAGCTCCTACAATGAGCAGTTCTTC. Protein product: CSAKPSSYNEQFF.

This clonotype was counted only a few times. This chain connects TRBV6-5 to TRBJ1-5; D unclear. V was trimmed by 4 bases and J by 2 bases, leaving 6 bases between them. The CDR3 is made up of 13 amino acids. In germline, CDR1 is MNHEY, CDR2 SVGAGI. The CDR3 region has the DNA TGTGCCAGCAGTTTGAATGGCAATCAGCCCCAGCATTTT. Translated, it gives CASSLNGNQPQHF.

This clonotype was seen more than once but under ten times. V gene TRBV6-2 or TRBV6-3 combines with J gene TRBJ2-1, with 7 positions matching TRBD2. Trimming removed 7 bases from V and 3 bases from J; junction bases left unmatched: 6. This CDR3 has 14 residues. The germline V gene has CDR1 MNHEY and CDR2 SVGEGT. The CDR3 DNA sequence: TGTGCCAGCACCACGTGGGGGGGCTACAATGAGCAGTTCTTC. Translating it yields CASTTWGGYNEQFF.

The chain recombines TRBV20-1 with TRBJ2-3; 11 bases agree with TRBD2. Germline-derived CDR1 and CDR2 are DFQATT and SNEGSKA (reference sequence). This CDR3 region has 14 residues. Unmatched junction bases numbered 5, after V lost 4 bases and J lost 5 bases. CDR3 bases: TGCAGTGCTAATAGCGGGGGGGCCGAAGATACGCAGTATTTT. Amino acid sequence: CSANSGGAEDTQYF.

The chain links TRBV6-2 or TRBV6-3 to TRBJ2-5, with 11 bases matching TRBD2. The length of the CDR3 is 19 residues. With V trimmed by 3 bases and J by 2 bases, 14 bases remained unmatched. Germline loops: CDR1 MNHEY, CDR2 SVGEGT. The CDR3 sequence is CASSYTSGGSSLIQETQYF. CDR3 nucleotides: TGTGCCAGCAGTTATACTAGCGGGGGATCATCTCTGATTCAAGAGACCCAGTACTTC.

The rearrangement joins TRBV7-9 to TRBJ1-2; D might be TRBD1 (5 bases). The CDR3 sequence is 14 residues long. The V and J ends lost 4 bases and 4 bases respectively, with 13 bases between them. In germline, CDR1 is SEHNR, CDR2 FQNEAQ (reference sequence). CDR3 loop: CASSSGLTVYGYTF. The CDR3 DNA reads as TGTGCCAGCAGCTCTGGCTTGACAGTCTATGGCTACACCTTC. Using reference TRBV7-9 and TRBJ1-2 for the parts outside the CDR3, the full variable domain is DTGVSQNPRHKITKRGQNVTFRCDPISEHNRLYWYRQTLGQGPEFLTYFQNEAQLEKSRLLSDRFSAERPKGSFSTLEIQRTEQGDSAMYLCASSSGLTVYGYTFGSGTRLTVV.

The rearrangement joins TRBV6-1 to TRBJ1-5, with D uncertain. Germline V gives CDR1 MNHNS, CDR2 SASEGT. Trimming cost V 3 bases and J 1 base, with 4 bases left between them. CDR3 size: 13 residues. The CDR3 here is CASSEGSNQPQHF. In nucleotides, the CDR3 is TGTGCCAGCAGTGAGGGGAGCAATCAGCCCCAGCATTTT.

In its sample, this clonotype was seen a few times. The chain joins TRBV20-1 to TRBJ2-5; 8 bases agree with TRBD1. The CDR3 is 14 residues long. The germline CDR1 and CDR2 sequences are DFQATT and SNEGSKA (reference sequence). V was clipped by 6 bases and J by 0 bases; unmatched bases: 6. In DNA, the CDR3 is TGCAGTGCCCCGGGACAGGAGTACCAAGAGACCCAGTACTTC. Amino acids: CSAPGQEYQETQYF.

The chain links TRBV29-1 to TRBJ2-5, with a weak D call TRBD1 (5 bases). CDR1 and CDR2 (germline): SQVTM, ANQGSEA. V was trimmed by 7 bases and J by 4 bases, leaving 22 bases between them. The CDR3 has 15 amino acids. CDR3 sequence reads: CSAASPAGLGETQYF. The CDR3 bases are TGCAGCGCCGCTTCGCCGGCAGGGCTTGGAGAGACCCAGTACTTC.

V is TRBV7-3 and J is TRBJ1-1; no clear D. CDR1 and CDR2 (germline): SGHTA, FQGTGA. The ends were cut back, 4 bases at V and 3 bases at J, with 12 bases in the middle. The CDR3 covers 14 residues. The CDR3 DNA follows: TGTGCCAGCAGCTCGGGCCCGGAGGACACTGAAGCTTTCTTT. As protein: CASSSGPEDTEAFF. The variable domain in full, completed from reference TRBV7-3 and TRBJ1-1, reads GAGVSQTPSNKVTEKGKYVELRCDPISGHTALYWYRQSLGQGPEFLIYFQGTGAADDSGLPNDRFFAVRPEGSVSTLKIQRTERGDSAVYLCASSSGPEDTEAFFGQGTRLTVV.

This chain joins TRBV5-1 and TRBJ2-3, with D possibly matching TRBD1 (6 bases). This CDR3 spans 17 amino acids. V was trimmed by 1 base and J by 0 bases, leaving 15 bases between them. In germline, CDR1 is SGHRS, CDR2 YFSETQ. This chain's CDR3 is CASSLLNAGASTDTQYF. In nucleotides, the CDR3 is TGCGCCAGCAGCTTGCTTAATGCAGGGGCGAGCACAGATACGCAGTATTTT.

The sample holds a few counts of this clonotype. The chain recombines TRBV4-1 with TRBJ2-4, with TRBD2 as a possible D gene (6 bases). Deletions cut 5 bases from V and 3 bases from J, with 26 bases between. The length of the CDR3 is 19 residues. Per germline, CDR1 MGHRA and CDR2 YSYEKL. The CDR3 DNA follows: TGCGCCAGCAGCTCCCGGGGGTGGGTTAAGGACGCGGACAAAAACATTCAGTACTTC. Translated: CASSSRGWVKDADKNIQYF.

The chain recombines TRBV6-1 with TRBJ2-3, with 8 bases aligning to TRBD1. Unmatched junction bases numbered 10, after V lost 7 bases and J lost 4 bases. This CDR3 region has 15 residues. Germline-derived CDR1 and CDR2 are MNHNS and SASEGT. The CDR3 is CASTEGQAFSDTQYF. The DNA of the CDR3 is TGTGCCAGCACCGAGGGACAGGCTTTTTCAGATACGCAGTATTTT.

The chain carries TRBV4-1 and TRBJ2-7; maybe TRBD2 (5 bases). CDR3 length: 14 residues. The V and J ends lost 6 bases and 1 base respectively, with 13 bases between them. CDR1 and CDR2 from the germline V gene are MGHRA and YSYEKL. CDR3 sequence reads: CASRLGEGSYEQYF. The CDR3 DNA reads TGCGCCAGCAGATTGGGCGAGGGATCCTACGAGCAGTACTTC.

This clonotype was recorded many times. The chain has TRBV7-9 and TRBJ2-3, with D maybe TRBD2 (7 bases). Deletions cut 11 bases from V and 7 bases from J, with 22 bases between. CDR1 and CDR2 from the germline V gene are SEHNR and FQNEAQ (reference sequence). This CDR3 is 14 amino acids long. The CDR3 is CAGGAASSVNTQYF. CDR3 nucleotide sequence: TGTGCCGGGGGGGCAGCCTCTAGCGTGAATACGCAGTATTTT.

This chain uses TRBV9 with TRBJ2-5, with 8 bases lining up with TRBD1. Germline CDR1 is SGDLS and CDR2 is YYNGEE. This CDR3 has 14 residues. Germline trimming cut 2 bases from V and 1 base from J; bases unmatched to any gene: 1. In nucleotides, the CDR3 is TGTGCCAGCAGCGTTGGACAGGGCCAAGAGACCCAGTACTTC. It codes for CASSVGQGQETQYF.

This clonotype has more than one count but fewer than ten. As DNA, the CDR3 is TGTGCCAGCAGCCCCACAGCAGGGGGAAAATACAATGAGCAGTTCTTC. This encodes CASSPTAGGKYNEQFF. The chain recombines TRBV12-3 or TRBV12-4 with TRBJ2-1, with TRBD1 identical over 7 bases. The CDR3 is made up of 16 amino acids. Unmatched junction bases numbered 12, after V lost 6 bases and J lost 4 bases.

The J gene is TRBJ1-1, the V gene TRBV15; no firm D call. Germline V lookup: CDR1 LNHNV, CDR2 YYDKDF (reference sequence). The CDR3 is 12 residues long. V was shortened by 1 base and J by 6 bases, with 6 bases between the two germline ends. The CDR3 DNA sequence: TGTGCCACCAGCAGAGGGTTTGCTGAAGCTTTCTTT. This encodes CATSRGFAEAFF.

For the CDR3, the DNA is TGTGCCAGCAGCTTGGGAGTAGCGGGGGCATACAATGAGCAGTTCTTC. This gives the protein CASSLGVAGAYNEQFF. The chain uses TRBV5-6 and TRBJ2-1; 9 bases align to TRBD2. The J segment lost 4 bases and the V segment lost 0 bases, leaving 5 bases of the junction unmatched. In germline, CDR1 is SGHDT, CDR2 YYEEEE. The CDR3 runs 16 residues.

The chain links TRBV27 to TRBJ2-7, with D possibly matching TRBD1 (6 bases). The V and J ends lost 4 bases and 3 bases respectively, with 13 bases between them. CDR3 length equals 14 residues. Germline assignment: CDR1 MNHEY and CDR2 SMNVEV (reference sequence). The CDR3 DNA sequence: TGTGCCAGCAGTTCCTCCGGGACACACTACGAGCAGTACGTC. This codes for CASSSSGTHYEQYV.

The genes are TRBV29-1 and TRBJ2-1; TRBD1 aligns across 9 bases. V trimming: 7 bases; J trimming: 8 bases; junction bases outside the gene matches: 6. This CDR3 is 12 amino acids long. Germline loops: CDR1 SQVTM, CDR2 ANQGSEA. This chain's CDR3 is CSARTGEYEQFF. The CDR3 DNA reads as TGCAGCGCCCGGACAGGGGAGTATGAGCAGTTCTTC.